Relative to its sample, the clone carrying this TCR beta chain is medium-sized. This sample is part of a study of somatic mutations in cytotoxic T cells in rheumatoid arthritis. Germline CDR1 SGDLS, CDR2 YYNGEE. The V and J ends lost 3 bases and 5 bases, in that order; junction bases with no gene match: 8. This CDR3 region has 15 residues. The method was immunoSEQ multiplex PCR; TCRdb's version includes in-frame clones alone and lacks a portion of them. Altogether some 14,000 clones are present, more than 75% being singletons, with the ten largest covering 29%. The sequence derives from an adult with rheumatoid arthritis. This chain uses TRBV9 with TRBJ2-3, with TRBD2 matching 8 bases. Sequenced material: CD8+ T cells sorted from blood. In DNA, the CDR3 is TGTGCCAGCAGCGCCTACGGGGGGGCCGAAGATACGCAGTATTTT. Its protein is CASSAYGGAEDTQYF.